These 26 T cell receptor beta chains share one sample of origin, sequenced in a study of T-cell reconstitution after alpha-beta-depleted transplantation in children. As it was prepared, the TCRbeta library received unique molecular identifiers. TCRdb independently ran MiXCR on the PCR reads; one entry per CDR3 protein. The profile covers around 410,000 distinct CDR3 sequences, with around 9.9% appearing a single time and about 5% taken by the ten largest. The sample consisted of PBMCs from the stem cell graft donor, taken from the stem cell graft. The receptor set was obtained from a human donor who donated a stem cell graft to a child with acute myeloid leukemia.

There are a few counts of this clonotype. The CDR3 nucleotides are TGCGCCAGCAGCTTGGTCCCGTCTGGACTAGCGGGGACAACAGATACGCAGTATTTT. Protein product: CASSLVPSGLAGTTDTQYF. The chain links TRBV5-1 to TRBJ2-3; 12 bases are a match to TRBD2. V gave up 0 bases and J gave up 3 bases; unmatched junction bases: 11. The CDR3 totals 19 residues. The germline CDR1 and CDR2 sequences are SGHRS and YFSETQ.

The CDR3, as DNA: TGCAGTGCTAGTCCTTCTCTAGGCGAGCAGTACTTC. Encoded protein: CSASPSLGEQYF. This sequence joins TRBV20-1 and TRBJ2-7; unclear D gene. The V end lost 3 bases, the J end lost 6 bases, and 12 bases lay between the germline ends. Germline CDR1 and CDR2: DFQATT and SNEGSKA (reference sequence). The CDR3 is made up of 12 amino acids.

This clonotype was observed a few times. The CDR3 DNA reads as TGTGCCAGCTCACCGCCGGGAGTCACCGGCACAGATACGCAGTATTTT. This gives the protein CASSPPGVTGTDTQYF. The chain uses TRBV18 and TRBJ2-3; perhaps TRBD2 as D (6 bases). V dropped 3 bases and J dropped 1 base, with 14 bases sitting between them. The germline V gene encodes CDR1 KGHSH and CDR2 LQKENI. The CDR3 has 16 residues.

This clonotype was seen ten or more times. The chain recombines TRBV7-2 with TRBJ2-7, with D tentatively TRBD1 (5 bases). Germline V CDR1 and CDR2: SGHTA, FQGNSA. The CDR3 has 14 residues. V dropped 5 bases and J dropped 0 bases, with 11 bases sitting between them. The CDR3 reads CASSPHRSSYEQYF. The CDR3 DNA reads as TGTGCCAGCAGCCCCCACAGGAGCTCCTACGAGCAGTACTTC.

This sequence joins TRBV10-3 and TRBJ2-3; D gene uncertain. This CDR3 contains 13 residues. Germline V gives CDR1 ENHRY, CDR2 SYGVKD. V shed 6 bases and J shed 0 bases, with 7 bases lying between them. DNA for the CDR3: TGTGCCATCAGGGTTGAGAGCACAGATACGCAGTATTTT. As protein: CAIRVESTDTQYF.

This clonotype was observed a handful of times. The V gene is TRBV7-2, the J gene TRBJ2-4, with 10 bases lining up with TRBD1. Trimming took 5 bases from V and 7 from J; bases not matched to a gene: 5. Germline CDR1 is SGHTA and CDR2 is FQGNSA. CDR3 length equals 14 residues. The CDR3 coding sequence is TGTGCCAGCAGCCCCTCGGGACAGGGGAACATTCAGTACTTC. This gives the protein CASSPSGQGNIQYF.

This clonotype has ten or more counts. The rearrangement links TRBV4-1 to TRBJ2-2; D is unresolved. Per germline, CDR1 MGHRA and CDR2 YSYEKL. V lost 4 bases and J lost 2, with 14 bases in between. The CDR3 has 16 amino acids. Written as DNA, the CDR3 is TGCGCCAGCAGCCCCCCTGGGTGGGGTAACACCGGGGAGCTGTTTTTT. This codes for CASSPPGWGNTGELFF.

Worth noting for this clonotype: One end of the junction is discordant with germline, which a read error may explain. The chain joins TRBV3-1 to TRBJ1-2; 7 bases map to TRBD1. Per the germline V gene, CDR1 is LGHDT and CDR2 is YNNKEL (reference sequence). This CDR3 is 11 amino acids long. The CDR3 nucleotides are TGTGCCAGCAGCCAAGAAGAGGACAGGATCTTC. As protein: CASSQEEDRIF.

The V gene is TRBV5-5, the J gene TRBJ2-7, with D possibly being TRBD1 or TRBD2 (5 bases each). This CDR3 comprises 14 residues. Germline V gene data show CDR1 as SGHKS and CDR2 as YYEKEE (reference sequence). V lost 0 bases and J lost 5, with 12 bases in between. CDR3 in amino acids: CASSLVGAGDEQYV. CDR3 nucleotide sequence: TGTGCCAGCAGCTTGGTCGGGGCCGGGGACGAGCAGTACGTC.

This clonotype was recorded at least ten times. V usage is TRBV5-1 and J usage is TRBJ1-3, with D hard to call. The CDR3 extends over 15 amino acids. Germline values: CDR1 SGHRS, CDR2 YFSETQ. Trimming removed 0 bases from V and 1 base from J, with 8 bases in between. The CDR3 nucleotides read TGCGCCAGCAGCTTGGCATGGGAGTCTGGAAACACCATATATTTT. Translated, it gives CASSLAWESGNTIYF.

There are a few counts of this clonotype. The chain couples TRBV10-3 to TRBJ2-7; D is unclear. V was cut by 0 bases and J by 7 bases, with 10 bases left in between. The CDR3 has 13 residues. Per the germline V gene, CDR1 is ENHRY and CDR2 is SYGVKD. Here the CDR3 reads CAISESWTSEQYV. DNA for the CDR3: TGTGCCATCAGTGAGTCCTGGACGAGTGAGCAGTACGTC.

A few counts support this clonotype. The rearrangement links TRBV9 to TRBJ1-1; 10 bases match TRBD1. This CDR3 spans 17 amino acids. J gave up 3 bases and V 0 bases, and 8 bases lay outside the gene matches. Germline CDR1 is SGDLS and CDR2 is YYNGEE. CDR3 in amino acids: CASSVGRDRGLDTEAFF. As DNA, the CDR3 is TGTGCCAGCAGCGTAGGGAGAGACAGGGGGCTTGACACTGAAGCTTTCTTT.

This clonotype has just a few counts. In DNA form, the CDR3 reads TGTGCCAGTACAGGCCAGGGGGGCCATGGCTACACCTTC. This encodes CASTGQGGHGYTF. The rearrangement links TRBV12-3 or TRBV12-4 to TRBJ1-2, with TRBD1 matching over 7 bases. The J segment lost 6 bases and the V segment lost 9 bases, leaving 10 bases of the junction unmatched. The CDR3 runs 13 residues.

Many counts were recorded for this clonotype. The chain couples TRBV12-5 to TRBJ2-1, with a weak D call TRBD2 (5 bases). The CDR3 is made up of 14 amino acids. Germline CDR1 LGHNT, CDR2 FRNRAP. The V gene lost 0 bases and the J gene lost 8 bases, with 11 bases spanning the gap. The CDR3 sequence is CASGLVRGSDEQFF. DNA of the CDR3: TGTGCTAGTGGTTTGGTACGAGGTAGCGATGAGCAGTTCTTC.

Only a few counts were recorded for this clonotype. The rearrangement uses TRBV6-1 and TRBJ2-2, with 9 bases fitting TRBD1. Germline V lookup: CDR1 MNHNS, CDR2 SASEGT. The V segment lost 6 bases and the J segment 4 bases; nucleotides outside the gene matches: 6. The CDR3 covers 15 residues. CDR3 sequence reads: CASSPQGAATGELFF. In DNA, the CDR3 is TGTGCCAGCAGCCCACAGGGGGCAGCCACCGGGGAGCTGTTTTTT.

The V gene is TRBV19, the J gene TRBJ1-2, with D possibly matching TRBD1 (6 bases). The V gene's germline CDR1 is LNHDA and CDR2 SQIVND (reference sequence). V lost 1 base, J lost 7 bases, and 19 bases lay in between. The CDR3 totals 16 residues. As DNA, the CDR3 is TGTGCCAGTAGTATAGCAGGGGCCCCTATGAGTGGTGGCTACACCTTC. Protein sequence: CASSIAGAPMSGGYTF.

This clonotype was observed a handful of times. V usage is TRBV12-3 or TRBV12-4 and J usage is TRBJ1-5; the match to TRBD1 covers 8 bases. V shed 8 bases, J shed 4 bases, and the junction held 4 bases outside the gene matches. The length of the CDR3 is 13 residues. The CDR3 coding sequence is TGTGCCAGCGTACAGGGGGGTAATCAGCCCCAGCATTTT. Encoded protein: CASVQGGNQPQHF.

V is TRBV5-6 and J is TRBJ2-7, with D tentatively TRBD2 (5 bases). From germline, CDR1 is SGHDT and CDR2 YYEEEE. There are 12 residues in the CDR3. Trimming shortened V by 2 bases and J by 7 bases, and 10 bases separated the two germline ends. The CDR3 nucleotides are TGTGCCAGCAGCTTATCTAGCCGTGAGCAGTACTTC. Its translation: CASSLSSREQYF.

The CDR3 DNA is TGCAGTGCTAGAGACCCAGACAGTCCCTACAATGAGCAGTTCTTC. Its protein is CSARDPDSPYNEQFF. The chain links TRBV20-1 to TRBJ2-1; maybe TRBD1 (5 bases). Trimming pared 0 bases from V and 2 bases from J, leaving 11 bases between. The germline gives CDR1 DFQATT, CDR2 SNEGSKA (reference sequence). The CDR3 sequence is 15 residues long.

The chain carries TRBV5-1 and TRBJ2-2; 13 nucleotides line up with TRBD2. The CDR3 consists of 17 residues. Germline loops: CDR1 SGHRS, CDR2 YFSETQ. With V trimmed by 3 bases and J by 3 bases, 5 bases remained unmatched. The CDR3 sequence: CASSSTSGRRYTGELFF. CDR3 nucleotide sequence: TGCGCCAGCAGCTCGACTAGCGGGAGGCGATACACCGGGGAGCTGTTTTTT.

The chain uses TRBV7-8 and TRBJ2-1; weak D call: TRBD2 (6 bases). The CDR3 is 17 residues long. The germline V and J ends were trimmed by 0 bases and 3 bases, with 15 bases remaining between them. Germline assignment: CDR1 SGHVS and CDR2 FQNEAQ. CDR3: CASSLAPIGSYYNEQFF. The CDR3 nucleotides are TGTGCCAGCAGCTTAGCCCCTATCGGGAGTTACTACAATGAGCAGTTCTTC.

The rearrangement joins TRBV25-1 to TRBJ2-1; the D gene could be TRBD1 or TRBD2 (5 bases each). From germline, CDR1 is MGHDK and CDR2 SYGVNS. The CDR3 has 13 amino acids. V lost 5 bases to trimming and J lost 4 bases, with 9 bases between them. CDR3 DNA sequence: TGTGCCAGCAGTAGGGACGCGTACAATGAGCAGTTCTTC. It is translated as CASSRDAYNEQFF.

This clonotype was seen only a few times. The genes are TRBV4-2 and TRBJ2-3, with 11 bases aligning to TRBD2. The CDR3 is 18 residues long. In germline, CDR1 is LGHNA, CDR2 YNFKEQ. V was clipped by 0 bases and J by 2 bases; unmatched bases: 7. The CDR3 coding sequence is TGTGCCAGCAGCCAAGATCCCCTAGCGGGGGGTCACACAGATACGCAGTATTTT. The encoded protein is CASSQDPLAGGHTDTQYF.

This clonotype came up many times. This chain uses TRBV20-1 with TRBJ2-7; tentatively, D is TRBD2 (6 bases). This CDR3 region has 15 residues. Germline-derived CDR1 and CDR2 are DFQATT and SNEGSKA (reference sequence). Trimming removed 0 bases at V and 0 bases at J, with 12 bases between. The CDR3 DNA follows: TGCAGTGCTAGAGAGGCGACTAGTCCCTCCTACGAGCAGTACTTC. It yields the protein CSAREATSPSYEQYF.

This clonotype was observed a few times. The V gene is TRBV29-1, the J gene TRBJ2-3; TRBD2 agrees at 7 bases. Germline V lookup: CDR1 SQVTM, CDR2 ANQGSEA. CDR3 size: 11 residues. J gave up 8 bases and V 6 bases, and 5 bases lay outside the gene matches. The CDR3 DNA reads as TGCAGCGTGGCGGGAGAGGGTACGCAGTATTTT. Residues: CSVAGEGTQYF.

The CDR3 loop reads CASSSPRGIQYF. CDR3 sequence (DNA): TGTGCCAGCAGCTCCCCCAGGGGTATCCAGTACTTC. The chain is built from TRBV7-9 and TRBJ2-5; maybe TRBD1 (6 bases). CDR1 and CDR2 (germline): SEHNR, FQNEAQ (reference sequence). Trimming took off 4 bases at V and 10 bases at J, with 13 bases between the two ends. This CDR3 has 12 amino acids.